The text below deals with one T cell receptor (beta chain). The antigen is not known. The TCRbeta library incorporated unique molecular identifiers. From the PCR reads, TCRdb called clonotypes with MiXCR, one entry per CDR3 protein. The top ten hold approximately 30% of the sample, which has 350,000 to 500,000 distinct CDR3 sequences, roughly two fifths seen once. This sample was included in a study of T-cell reconstitution after alpha-beta-depleted transplantation in children. The study, taken as a whole, reports: At day 60, the high TCRbeta diversity found in some patients originated from recipient T cells and thymic progenitors that had survived. Two months or so post-transplant, alpha-beta T cells reportedly derived from several hundred expanded graft clones. Most T-cell counts and diversity one year after the transplant came from T cells that were newly produced.

The CDR3 runs 16 residues. Trimming removed 4 bases from V and 2 bases from J; junction bases left unmatched: 7. Germline CDR1 is SGHRS and CDR2 is YFSETQ. This sequence originates from a girl aged 2 to 10 with aplastic anemia, due to receive a stem cell transplant. Here the sequenced sample was PBMCs, taken before TCRalphabeta/CD19-depleted stem cell transplant. The chain has TRBV5-1 and TRBJ2-3, with 10 bases fitting TRBD1. The CDR3 reads CASSPPGQGFTDTQYF. As DNA, the CDR3 is TGCGCCAGCAGCCCCCCGGGACAGGGGTTCACAGATACGCAGTATTTT.